This T cell receptor beta chain originates from a study of shared clonotypes between healthy human individuals. Study results and caveats: Roughly 5% was the fraction of naive CD4 clonotypes found shared across a handful of donors.

Every donor, a Caucasian adult, lived in Nashville, Tennessee. As regards this clone: As yet, its antigen is unknown.

Only in-frame clones appear in the TCRdb table, and some are missing; sequencing was by immunoSEQ multiplex PCR. The table includes about 700,000 clones, around 72% detected once. Between the trimmed V and J ends, which lost 4 bases and 3 bases, there was a span of 12 bases. Germline-derived CDR1 and CDR2 are MNHNY and SVGAGI (reference sequence). This CDR3 spans 14 amino acids. The gene calls are TRBV6-6 and TRBJ1-1; D might be TRBD1 (5 bases). Sequenced: memory CD4+ T cells sorted from blood. Subset specified: CD45RA-negative fraction. This clonotype was sampled from a woman aged 25-40 years in good health. In DNA form, the CDR3 reads TGTGCCAGCAGTTCCTTGGGGCGGGACACTGAAGCTTTCTTT. Encoded protein: CASSSLGRDTEAFF.